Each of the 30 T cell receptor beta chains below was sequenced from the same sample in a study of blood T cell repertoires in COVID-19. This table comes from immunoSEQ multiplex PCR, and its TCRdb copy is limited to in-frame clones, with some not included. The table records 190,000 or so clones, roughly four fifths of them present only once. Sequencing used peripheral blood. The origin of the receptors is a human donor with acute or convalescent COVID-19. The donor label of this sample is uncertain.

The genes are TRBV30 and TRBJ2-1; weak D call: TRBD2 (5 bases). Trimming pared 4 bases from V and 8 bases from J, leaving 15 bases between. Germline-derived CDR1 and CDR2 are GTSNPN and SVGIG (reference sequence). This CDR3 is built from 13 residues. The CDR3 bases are TGTGCCTGGACCCCATGGGGAGCCTATGAGCAGTTCTTC. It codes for CAWTPWGAYEQFF.

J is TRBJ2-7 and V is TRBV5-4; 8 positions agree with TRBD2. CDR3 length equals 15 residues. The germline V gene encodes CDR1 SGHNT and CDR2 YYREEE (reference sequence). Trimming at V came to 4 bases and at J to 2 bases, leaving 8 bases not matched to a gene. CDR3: CASSPWGGGTYEQYF. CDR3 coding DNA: TGTGCCAGCAGCCCCTGGGGCGGGGGGACCTACGAGCAGTACTTC.

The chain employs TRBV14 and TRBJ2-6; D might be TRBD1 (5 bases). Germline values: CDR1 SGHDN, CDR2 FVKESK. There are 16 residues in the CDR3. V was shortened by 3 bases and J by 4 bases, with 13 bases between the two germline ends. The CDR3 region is CASSQVRGLGANVLTF. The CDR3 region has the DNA TGTGCCAGCAGCCAGGTTAGGGGCCTCGGGGCCAACGTCCTGACTTTC.

The DNA for the CDR3 is TGTAAGGGGGACAGCAATCAGCCCCAGCATTTT. Its translation is CKGDSNQPQHF. The chain combines TRBV21-1 with TRBJ1-5; TRBD1 reflects the table's D call only, with no check against the DNA. TRBV21-1 is tagged as a pseudogene. The CDR3 length is 11 residues.

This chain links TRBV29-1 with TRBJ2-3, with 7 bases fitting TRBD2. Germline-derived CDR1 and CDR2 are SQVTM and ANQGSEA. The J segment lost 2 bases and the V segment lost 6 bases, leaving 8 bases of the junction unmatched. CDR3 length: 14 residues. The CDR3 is CSVGGVRATDTQYF. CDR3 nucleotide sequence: TGCAGCGTGGGGGGGGTTAGGGCCACAGATACGCAGTATTTT.

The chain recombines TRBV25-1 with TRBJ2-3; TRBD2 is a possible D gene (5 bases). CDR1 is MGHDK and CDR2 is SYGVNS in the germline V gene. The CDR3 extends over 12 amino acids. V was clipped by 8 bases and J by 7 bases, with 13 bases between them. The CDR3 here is CASDGPGYTQYF. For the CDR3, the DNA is TGTGCCAGCGACGGTCCGGGGTATACGCAGTATTTT.

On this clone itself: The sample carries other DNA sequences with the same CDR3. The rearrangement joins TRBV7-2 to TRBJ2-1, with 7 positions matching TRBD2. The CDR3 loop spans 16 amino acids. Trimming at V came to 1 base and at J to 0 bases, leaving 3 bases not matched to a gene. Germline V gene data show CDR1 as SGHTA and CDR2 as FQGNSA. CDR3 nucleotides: TGTGCCAGCAGCTTAGATGGCGGGAGCTCCTACAATGAGCAGTTCTTC. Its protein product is CASSLDGGSSYNEQFF.

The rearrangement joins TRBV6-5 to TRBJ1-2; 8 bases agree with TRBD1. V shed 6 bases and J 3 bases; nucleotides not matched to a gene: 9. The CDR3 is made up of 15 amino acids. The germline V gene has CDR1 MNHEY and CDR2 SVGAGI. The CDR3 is CASSQDRGTYYGYTF. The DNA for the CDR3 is TGTGCCAGCAGCCAAGACAGGGGAACCTACTATGGCTACACCTTC.

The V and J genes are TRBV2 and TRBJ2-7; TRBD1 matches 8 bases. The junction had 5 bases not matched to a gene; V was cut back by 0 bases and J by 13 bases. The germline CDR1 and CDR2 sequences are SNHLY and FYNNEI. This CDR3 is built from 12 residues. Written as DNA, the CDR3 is TGTGCCAGCAGTGAAGCGCTAGGACAGGGATACTTC. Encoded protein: CASSEALGQGYF.

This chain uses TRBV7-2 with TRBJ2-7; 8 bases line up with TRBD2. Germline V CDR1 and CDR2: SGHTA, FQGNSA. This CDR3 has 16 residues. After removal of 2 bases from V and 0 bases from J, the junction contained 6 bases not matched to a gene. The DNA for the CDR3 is TGTGCCAGCAGCTTAACGAGCGGGGGAGCCTCCTACGAGCAGTACTTC. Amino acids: CASSLTSGGASYEQYF.

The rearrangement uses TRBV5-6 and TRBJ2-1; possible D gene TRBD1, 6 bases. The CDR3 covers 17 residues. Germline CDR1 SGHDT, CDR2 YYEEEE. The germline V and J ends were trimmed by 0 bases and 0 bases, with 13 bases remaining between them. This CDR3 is CASSLAKRGSSYNEQFF. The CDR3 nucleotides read TGTGCCAGCAGCTTGGCCAAAAGGGGGTCCTCCTACAATGAGCAGTTCTTC.

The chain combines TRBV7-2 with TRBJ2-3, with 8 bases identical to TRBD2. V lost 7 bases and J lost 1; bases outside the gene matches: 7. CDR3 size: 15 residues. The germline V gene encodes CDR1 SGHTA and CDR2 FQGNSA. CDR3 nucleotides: TGTGCCAGCACCCTGGCGGGAGGAGGCACAGATACGCAGTATTTT. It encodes CASTLAGGGTDTQYF.

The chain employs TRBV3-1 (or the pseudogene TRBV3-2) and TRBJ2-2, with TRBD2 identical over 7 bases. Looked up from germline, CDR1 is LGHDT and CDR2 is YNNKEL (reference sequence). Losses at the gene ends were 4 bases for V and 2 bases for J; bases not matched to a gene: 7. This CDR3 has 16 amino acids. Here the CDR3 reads CASSLVAGSNTGELFF. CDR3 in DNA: TGTGCCAGCAGCCTAGTAGCGGGCTCCAACACCGGGGAGCTGTTTTTT.

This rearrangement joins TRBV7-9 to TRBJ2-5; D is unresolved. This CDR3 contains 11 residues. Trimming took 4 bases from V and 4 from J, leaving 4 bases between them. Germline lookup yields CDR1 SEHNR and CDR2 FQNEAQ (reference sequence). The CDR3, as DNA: TGTGCCAGCAGCTCCGGAGAGACCCAGTACTTC. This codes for CASSSGETQYF.

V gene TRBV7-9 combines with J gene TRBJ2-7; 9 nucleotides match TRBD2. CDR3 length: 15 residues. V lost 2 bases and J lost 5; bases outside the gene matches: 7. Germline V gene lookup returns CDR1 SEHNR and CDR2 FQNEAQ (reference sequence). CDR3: CASSLWLAGVDEQYF. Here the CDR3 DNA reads TGTGCCAGCAGCTTATGGTTAGCGGGAGTCGACGAGCAGTACTTC.

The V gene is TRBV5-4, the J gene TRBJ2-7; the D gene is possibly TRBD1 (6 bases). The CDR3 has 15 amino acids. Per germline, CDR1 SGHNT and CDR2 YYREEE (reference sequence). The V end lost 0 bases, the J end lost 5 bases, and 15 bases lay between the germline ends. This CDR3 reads CASSLGAQGLNEQYF. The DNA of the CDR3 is TGTGCCAGCAGCTTGGGAGCCCAGGGGTTAAACGAGCAGTACTTC. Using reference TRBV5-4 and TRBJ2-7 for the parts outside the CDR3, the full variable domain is ETGVTQSPTHLIKTRGQQVTLRCSSQSGHNTVSWYQQALGQGPQFIFQYYREEENGRGNFPPRFSGLQFPNYSSELNVNALELDDSALYLCASSLGAQGLNEQYFGPGTRLTVT.

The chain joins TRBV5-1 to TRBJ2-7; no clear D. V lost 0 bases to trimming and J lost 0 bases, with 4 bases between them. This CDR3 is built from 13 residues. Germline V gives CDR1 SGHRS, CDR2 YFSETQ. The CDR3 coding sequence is TGCGCCAGCAGCTTGGACATCTCCTACGAGCAGTACTTC. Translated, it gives CASSLDISYEQYF.

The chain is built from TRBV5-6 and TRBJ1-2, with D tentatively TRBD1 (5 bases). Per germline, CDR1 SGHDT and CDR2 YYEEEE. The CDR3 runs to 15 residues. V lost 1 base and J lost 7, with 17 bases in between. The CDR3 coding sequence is TGTGCCAGCAGCTTGAGTGGGGGGAGTGCAGCTGGCTACACCTTC. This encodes CASSLSGGSAAGYTF. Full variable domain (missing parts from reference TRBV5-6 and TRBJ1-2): DAGVTQSPTHLIKTRGQQVTLRCSPKSGHDTVSWYQQALGQGPQFIFQYYEEEERQRGNFPDRFSGHQFPNYSSELNVNALLLGDSALYLCASSLSGGSAAGYTFGSGTRLTVV.

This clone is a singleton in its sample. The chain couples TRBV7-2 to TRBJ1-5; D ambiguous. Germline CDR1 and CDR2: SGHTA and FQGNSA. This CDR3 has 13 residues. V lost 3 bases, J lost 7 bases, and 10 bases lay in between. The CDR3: CASSFGDAQPQHF. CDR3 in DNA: TGTGCCAGCAGCTTCGGGGATGCCCAGCCCCAGCATTTT.

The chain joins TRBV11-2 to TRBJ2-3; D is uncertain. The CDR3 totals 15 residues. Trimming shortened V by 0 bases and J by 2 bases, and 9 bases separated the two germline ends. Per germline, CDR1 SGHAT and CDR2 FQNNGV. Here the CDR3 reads CASSLERPLTDTQYF. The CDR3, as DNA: TGTGCCAGCAGCTTAGAGCGTCCCCTCACAGATACGCAGTATTTT.

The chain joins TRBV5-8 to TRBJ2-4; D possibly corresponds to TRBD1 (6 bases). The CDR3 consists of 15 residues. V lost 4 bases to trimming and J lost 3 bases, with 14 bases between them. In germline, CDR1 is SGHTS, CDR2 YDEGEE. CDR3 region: CASSPWRGGKNIQYF. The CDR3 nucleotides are TGTGCCAGCAGCCCCTGGCGAGGGGGCAAAAACATTCAGTACTTC.

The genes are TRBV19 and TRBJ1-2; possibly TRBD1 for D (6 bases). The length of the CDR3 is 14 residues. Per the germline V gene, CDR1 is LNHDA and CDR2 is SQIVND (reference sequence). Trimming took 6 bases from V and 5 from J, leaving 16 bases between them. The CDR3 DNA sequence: TGTGCCAGTAGCCCGGACAGCCTTTGGTATGGCTACACCTTC. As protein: CASSPDSLWYGYTF.

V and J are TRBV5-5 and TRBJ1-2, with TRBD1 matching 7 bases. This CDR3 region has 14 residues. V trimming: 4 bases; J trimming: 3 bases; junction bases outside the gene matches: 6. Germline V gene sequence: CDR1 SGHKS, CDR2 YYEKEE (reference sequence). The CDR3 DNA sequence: TGTGCCAGCAGCCCTAACAGGGGCTACTATGGCTACACCTTC. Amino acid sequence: CASSPNRGYYGYTF. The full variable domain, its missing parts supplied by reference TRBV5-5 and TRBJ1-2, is DAGVTQSPTHLIKTRGQQVTLRCSPISGHKSVSWYQQVLGQGPQFIFQYYEKEERGRGNFPDRFSARQFPNYSSELNVNALLLGDSALYLCASSPNRGYYGYTFGSGTRLTVV.

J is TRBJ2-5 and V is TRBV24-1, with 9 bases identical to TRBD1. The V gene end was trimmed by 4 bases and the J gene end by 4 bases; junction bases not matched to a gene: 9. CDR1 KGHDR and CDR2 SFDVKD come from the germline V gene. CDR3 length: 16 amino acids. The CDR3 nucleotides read TGTGCCACCAGTGACCCGACCCCGGGACAGGGAGAGACCCAGTACTTC. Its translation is CATSDPTPGQGETQYF.

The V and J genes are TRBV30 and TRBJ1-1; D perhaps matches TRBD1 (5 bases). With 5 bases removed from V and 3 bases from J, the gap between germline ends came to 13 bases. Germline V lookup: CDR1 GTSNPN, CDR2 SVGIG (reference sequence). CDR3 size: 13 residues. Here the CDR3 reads CAWGAGEHTEAFF. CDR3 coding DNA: TGTGCCTGGGGGGCTGGTGAACACACTGAAGCTTTCTTT. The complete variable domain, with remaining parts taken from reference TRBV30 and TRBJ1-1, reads SQTIHQWPATLVQPVGSPLSLECTVEGTSNPNLYWYRQAAGRGLQLLFYSVGIGQISSEVPQNLSASRPQDRQFILSSKKLLLSDSGFYLCAWGAGEHTEAFFGQGTRLTVV.

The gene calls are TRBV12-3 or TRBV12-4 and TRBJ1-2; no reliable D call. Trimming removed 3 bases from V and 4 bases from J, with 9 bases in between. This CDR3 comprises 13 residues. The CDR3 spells CASSLVGVYGYTF. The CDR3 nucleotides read TGTGCCAGCAGTTTGGTCGGAGTCTATGGCTACACCTTC.

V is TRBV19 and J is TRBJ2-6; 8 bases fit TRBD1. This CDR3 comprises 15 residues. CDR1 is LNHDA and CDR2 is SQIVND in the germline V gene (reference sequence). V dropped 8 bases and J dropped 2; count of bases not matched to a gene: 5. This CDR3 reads CASDSGGAGANVLTF. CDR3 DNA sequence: TGTGCCAGTGACTCAGGGGGCGCTGGGGCCAACGTCCTGACTTTC.

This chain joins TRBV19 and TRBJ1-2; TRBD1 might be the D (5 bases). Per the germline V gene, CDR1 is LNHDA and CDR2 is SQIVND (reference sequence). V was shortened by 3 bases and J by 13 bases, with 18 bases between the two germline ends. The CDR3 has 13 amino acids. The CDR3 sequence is CASSIRGKPFPTF. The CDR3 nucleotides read TGTGCCAGTAGTATTCGGGGGAAGCCGTTTCCCACCTTC.

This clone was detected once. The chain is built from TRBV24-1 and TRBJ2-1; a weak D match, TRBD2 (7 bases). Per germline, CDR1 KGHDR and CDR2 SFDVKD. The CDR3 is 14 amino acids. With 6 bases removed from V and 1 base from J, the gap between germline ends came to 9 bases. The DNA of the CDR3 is TGTGCCACCAGTCGGGGGGCTTCCTACAATGAGCAGTTCTTC. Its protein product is CATSRGASYNEQFF.

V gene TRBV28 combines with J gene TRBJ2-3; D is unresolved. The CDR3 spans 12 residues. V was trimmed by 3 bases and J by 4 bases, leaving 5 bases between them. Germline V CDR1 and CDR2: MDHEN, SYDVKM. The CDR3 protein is CASSFPSDTQYF. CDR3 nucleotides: TGTGCCAGCAGTTTCCCATCAGATACGCAGTATTTT.